These T cell receptor beta chains were read from a single sample in a study of shared clonotypes between healthy human individuals. The table came from immunoSEQ multiplex PCR; TCRdb's copy has only in-frame clones and leaves some out. The top ten clones hold less than 15% of a sample with around 450,000 clones, roughly 80% of them seen once. The sequenced sample was PBMCs. All receptors derive from a woman aged 40 to 50 in good health. Some clones in this sample may be carry-over from other donors' samples. Both conserved end residues are trimmed from each CDR3. The order of the fields is V gene, J gene, D gene, CDR3 protein. The D gene is left open where the match is weak.

>TRBV28|TRBJ2-4|-
ASSFAGAGNIQY
>TRBV7-2|TRBJ1-2|-
ASSPFPPTSYGYT
>TRBV7-9|TRBJ2-2|-
ASRPHNTGELF
>TRBV2|TRBJ1-5|TRBD1
ASSGLDRNQPQH
>TRBV14|TRBJ1-4|TRBD1
ASSQLGQGGEKLF
>TRBV11-2|TRBJ1-5|-
ASSLVAGGNRNQPQH
>TRBV6-6|TRBJ2-7|-
ASSYGRNGDEQY
>TRBV6-5|TRBJ2-2|-
ASSYQRVDTGELF
>TRBV7-9|TRBJ2-3|-
ASSGERNPTDTQY
>TRBV6-1|TRBJ1-5|-
ASTEGPSNQPQH
>TRBV29-1|TRBJ2-3|-
SVEDELATDTQY
>TRBV5-1|TRBJ2-5|TRBD1
ASSSSGTGGETQY
>TRBV30|TRBJ2-3|-
AWSIGGASDTQY
>TRBV7-2|TRBJ2-7|-
ASSMRTAPYYEQY
>TRBV5-1|TRBJ2-5|TRBD2
ASSGGTSGSGGWETQY
>TRBV7-2|TRBJ1-1|-
ASSLSSTNTEAF
>TRBV10-2|TRBJ2-7|-
ASSLTSPAGEQY
>TRBV27|TRBJ1-1|TRBD1
ASSTGGWGTEAF
>TRBV19|TRBJ2-6|-
ASSTLISGANVLT
>TRBV4-1|TRBJ1-2|-
ASSLSRFGLGYT
>TRBV28|TRBJ1-1|-
ASSAGSHLGVMAEAF
>TRBV28|TRBJ1-2|TRBD1
ASSLDGTVYGYT
>TRBV15|TRBJ2-7|TRBD2
ATSRFSGAAYEQY
>TRBV6-1|TRBJ2-3|-
ASTARTDTDTQY
>TRBV13|TRBJ2-1|TRBD2
ASSLSAGGIRYEQF
>TRBV11-2|TRBJ1-2|TRBD1
ASSPLEGAGVNYGYT
>TRBV9|TRBJ2-7|-
ASSVGQASSYEQY
>TRBV27|TRBJ1-2|-
ARETYNYGYT
>TRBV29-1|TRBJ1-2|-
SVPDSGLNYGYT
>TRBV11-2|-|-
ASSNRQVTIYEQY
>TRBV5-8|TRBJ2-6|-
ASSPRVSGANVLT
>TRBV30|TRBJ2-1|-
ALLLDSEFNNEQF
>TRBV5-1|TRBJ2-2|-
ASSLVAGSGELF
>TRBV18|TRBJ2-5|TRBD2
ASSPTSGIMETQY
>TRBV30|TRBJ2-5|-
AWSETGSQETQY
>TRBV7-9|TRBJ1-2|-
ASSLAGTLGGYT
>TRBV5-1|TRBJ2-3|TRBD1
ASSSGQGAIDTQY
>TRBV5-1|TRBJ1-1|-
ASNQGAADTEAF
>TRBV18|TRBJ2-7|-
ASSPRTLAAYEQY
>TRBV4-1|TRBJ2-7|TRBD1
ASSQDPLTGKPSEQY
>TRBV5-1|TRBJ2-5|TRBD1
ASSWTGETQY
>TRBV5-1|TRBJ2-7|TRBD2
ASRSQGTSSHEQY
>TRBV16|TRBJ1-2|-
ASSQSENYGYT
>TRBV7-8|TRBJ1-1|-
ASSSRVGLTEAF
>TRBV4-2|TRBJ2-7|-
ASSQDTGRVLEQY
>TRBV19|TRBJ2-7|-
ASSIWPTQPYEQY
>TRBV6-6|TRBJ1-4|-
ASSYSMRDEKLF
>TRBV2|TRBJ2-7|TRBD2
ASKTGTSGSTYEQY
>TRBV5-1|-|TRBD1
ASSLQGAVYEQY
>TRBV19|TRBJ2-7|TRBD2
ASSRLAGYEQY
>TRBV5-4|TRBJ2-1|TRBD2
ASSRSWTSGVNEQF
>TRBV29-1|TRBJ1-1|-
SVVLSLGAEAF
>TRBV18|TRBJ2-5|-
ASSPGRREETQY